What follows is one T cell receptor beta chain and its context. These data are taken from a study of cytomegalovirus exposure and HLA in healthy donors. PCR involved 60 Vbeta and 13 Jbeta primers. Repertoires were generated with immunoSEQ multiplex PCR, while TCRdb's copy carries only in-frame clones and drops some. Among roughly 150,000 clones, around 82% were seen once, and the ten largest hold under 8.5%. CDR1 and CDR2 (germline): SGHAT, FQDESV (reference sequence). V was cut by 5 bases and J by 4 bases, with 17 bases left in between. This CDR3 is 16 amino acids long. The chain joins TRBV11-1 to TRBJ2-2, with D unclear. The clonotype was recovered from a woman aged 45-65 years in good health and CMV-seropositive. Sequencing was carried out using PBMCs. The CDR3 DNA reads TGTGCCAGCAGCCCCACCCCGGGTACTACCACCGGGGAGCTGTTTTTT. This sequence encodes CASSPTPGTTTGELFF. Full variable domain (outside the CDR3, taken from reference TRBV11-1 and TRBJ2-2): EAEVAQSPRYKITEKSQAVAFWCDPISGHATLYWYRQILGQGPELLVQFQDESVVDDSQLPKDRFSAERLKGVDSTLKIQPAELGDSAMYLCASSPTPGTTTGELFFGEGSRLTVL.